Below are 10 T cell receptor beta chains sequenced from a single sample in a study of blood T cell repertoires in COVID-19. Produced via immunoSEQ multiplex PCR; TCRdb's table is partial and in-frame only. Here the sample spans 78,000 or so clones, 87% being singletons. Specimen: peripheral blood. These receptors all stem from a woman in her forties or fifties with acute or convalescent COVID-19.

The chain joins TRBV6-5 to TRBJ1-1, with 7 bases fitting TRBD1. The germline V gene has CDR1 MNHEY and CDR2 SVGAGI. With V trimmed by 10 bases and J by 8 bases, 7 bases remained unmatched. This CDR3 region has 11 residues. The CDR3 spells CATSRGQEAFF. The CDR3 DNA sequence: TGTGCCACCTCGAGGGGGCAGGAAGCTTTCTTT.

V usage is TRBV27 and J usage is TRBJ1-2; 7 bases fit TRBD1. Germline CDR1 reads MNHEY; CDR2 reads SMNVEV (reference sequence). The junction had 6 bases not matched to a gene; V was cut back by 5 bases and J by 6 bases. The CDR3 sequence is 13 residues long. In DNA, the CDR3 is TGTGCCAGCAGTGCGACAGGGAACAATGGCTACACCTTC. Protein sequence: CASSATGNNGYTF.

In DNA, the CDR3 is TGTGCCTGGAGTGGGACAGGGTGGTGGTCTGGGGCCAACGTCCTGACTTTC. It encodes CAWSGTGWWSGANVLTF. This chain uses TRBV30 with TRBJ2-6; TRBD1 aligns across 8 bases. Trimming took 1 base from V and 1 from J; bases not matched to a gene: 6. Looked up from germline, CDR1 is GTSNPN and CDR2 is SVGIG (reference sequence). The CDR3 has 17 residues.

This clone came up once. The V and J genes are TRBV6-5 and TRBJ2-1; 7 nucleotides line up with TRBD2. Germline CDR1 and CDR2: MNHEY and SVGAGI. The CDR3 sequence is 13 residues long. The V gene end was trimmed by 6 bases and the J gene end by 6 bases; junction bases not matched to a gene: 5. The chain's CDR3 is CASRGGGGNEQFF. The CDR3 nucleotides are TGTGCCAGCAGGGGTGGGGGGGGCAATGAGCAGTTCTTC.

The chain carries TRBV5-4 and TRBJ2-2; TRBD2 aligns across 9 bases. The CDR3 runs 16 residues. CDR1 is SGHNT and CDR2 is YYREEE in the germline V gene (reference sequence). J was trimmed by 6 bases and V by 0 bases; bases with no gene match: 6. CDR3 in amino acids: CASSLVASGVPGELFF. CDR3 sequence (DNA): TGTGCCAGCAGCTTGGTAGCTAGCGGGGTTCCCGGGGAGCTGTTTTTT.

The J gene is TRBJ1-1, the V gene TRBV27; D not certain. CDR3 length equals 13 residues. V shed 6 bases and J shed 0 bases, with 8 bases lying between them. Germline V gene sequence: CDR1 MNHEY, CDR2 SMNVEV (reference sequence). The CDR3: CASSLAMNTEAFF. The CDR3 DNA sequence: TGTGCCAGCAGCCTCGCGATGAACACTGAAGCTTTCTTT.

CDR3 residues: CATRKGHLNTEAFF. The CDR3 DNA reads TGTGCCACCCGCAAGGGACACCTAAACACTGAAGCTTTCTTT. V usage is TRBV19 and J usage is TRBJ1-1; D perhaps matches TRBD1 (6 bases). The CDR3 has 14 residues. V lost 10 bases, J lost 2 bases, and 17 bases lay in between. Germline V gene sequence: CDR1 LNHDA, CDR2 SQIVND (reference sequence).

The chain has TRBV29-1 and TRBJ2-1, with 13 bases matching TRBD2. The trim removed 6 bases at V and 0 bases at J, leaving 5 bases unmatched. Germline loops: CDR1 SQVTM, CDR2 ANQGSEA. The CDR3 has 16 residues. The CDR3 is CSVGGLAGDSYNEQFF. The CDR3 nucleotides are TGCAGCGTGGGTGGACTAGCGGGAGACTCCTACAATGAGCAGTTCTTC.

With regard to this clone: Germline and junction disagree at one end, which may indicate a read error. This chain joins TRBV10-3 and TRBJ1-3, with TRBD1 matching over 11 bases. The germline gives CDR1 ENHRY, CDR2 SYGVKD. There are 15 residues in the CDR3. The CDR3 here is CEGTGGSQSGNTIYF. DNA for the CDR3: TGCGAGGGGACAGGGGGGTCTCAGTCTGGAAACACCATATATTTT.

The genes are TRBV19 and TRBJ1-2, with D possibly TRBD1 on 6 matching bases. This CDR3 is 15 amino acids long. Germline values: CDR1 LNHDA, CDR2 SQIVND (reference sequence). The V gene lost 1 base and the J gene lost 4 bases, with 13 bases spanning the gap. The CDR3 is CASSIAVGAGYGYTF. In DNA form, the CDR3 reads TGTGCCAGTAGTATAGCGGTGGGGGCCGGCTATGGCTACACCTTC.